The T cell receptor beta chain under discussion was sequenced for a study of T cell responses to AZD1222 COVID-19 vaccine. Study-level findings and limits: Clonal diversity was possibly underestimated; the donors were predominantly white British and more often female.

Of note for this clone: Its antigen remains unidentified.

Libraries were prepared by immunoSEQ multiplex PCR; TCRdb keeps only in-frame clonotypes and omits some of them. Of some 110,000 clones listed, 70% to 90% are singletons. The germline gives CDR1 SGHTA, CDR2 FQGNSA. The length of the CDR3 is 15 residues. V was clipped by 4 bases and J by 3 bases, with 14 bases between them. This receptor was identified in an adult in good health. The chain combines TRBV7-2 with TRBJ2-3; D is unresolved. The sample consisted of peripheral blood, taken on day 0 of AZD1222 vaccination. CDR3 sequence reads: CASSSRRGGTDTQYF. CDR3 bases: TGTGCCAGCAGCTCCCGAAGAGGCGGTACAGATACGCAGTATTTT.